This T cell receptor (beta chain) emerged from a study of blood T cell repertoires in COVID-19. The wider study: In each case, the material was cDNA or gDNA derived from T cells, B-cell-depleted T cells, or PBMCs.

V lost 0 bases and J lost 3, with 10 bases in between. Germline V gene lookup returns CDR1 SGHRS and CDR2 YFSETQ. The CDR3 runs 15 residues. Participant reports of clinical history set cohort assignment. Recovered status applied to Cohort 3 donors who had two consecutive negative PCRs. It also applied to those with clearance or with symptom resolution. Sequenced by immunoSEQ multiplex PCR; TCRdb stores in-frame clones only, minus some. Among over 250,000 clones, 70% to 90% were seen once, and the ten largest hold about 1%. This receptor was taken from a woman aged 30 to 39 who had recovered from COVID-19. The V gene is TRBV5-1, the J gene TRBJ1-5; no definite D call. Input material: PBMCs or T cells enriched from blood (not recorded which). The DNA of the CDR3 is TGCGCCAGCAGCTTGGTACCGGGTAACAATCAGCCCCAGCATTTT. As protein: CASSLVPGNNQPQHF.